The source of this T cell receptor beta chain is a study of T cell responses to AZD1222 COVID-19 vaccine. The study's findings and limits: Spike-specific TCR breadth rose after two AZD1222 doses, and depth rose as well. Nearly half of the spike-specific TCRs reportedly recognize variant regions that carry no mutations. It should be noted that donors were predominantly white British and more often female, and clonal diversity was possibly underestimated.

This CDR3 spans 15 amino acids. Germline CDR1 LNHDA, CDR2 SQIVND (reference sequence). Trimming took 3 bases from V and 7 from J, leaving 18 bases between them. Method: immunoSEQ multiplex PCR; TCRdb's copy keeps in-frame clones and lacks some. Here the sample spans 100,000 to 150,000 clones, around 87% being singletons. Turning to this clone: Antigen unknown.

The sample was peripheral blood, taken on day 0 of AZD1222 vaccination. The chain combines TRBV19 with TRBJ1-2, with D possibly being TRBD1 (5 bases). This TCR was sampled from an adult in good health. CDR3 region: CASSMQRPGRRGYTF. CDR3 bases: TGTGCCAGTAGTATGCAAAGGCCGGGGCGCCGTGGCTACACCTTC.